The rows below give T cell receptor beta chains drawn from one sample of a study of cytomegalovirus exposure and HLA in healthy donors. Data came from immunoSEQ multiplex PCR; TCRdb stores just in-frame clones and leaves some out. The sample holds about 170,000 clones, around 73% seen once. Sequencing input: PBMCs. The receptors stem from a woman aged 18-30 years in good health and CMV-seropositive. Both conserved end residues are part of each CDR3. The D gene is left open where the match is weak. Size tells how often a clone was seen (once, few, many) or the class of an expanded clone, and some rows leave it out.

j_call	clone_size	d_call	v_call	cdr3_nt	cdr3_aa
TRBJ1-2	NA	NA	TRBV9	TGTGCCAGCAGCGTAGGCAGGGATTACCATGGCTACACCTTC	CASSVGRDYHGYTF
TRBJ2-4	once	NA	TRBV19	TGTGCCAGTAGTACTGGACAGCGCCGGTTAGCCAAAAACATTCAGTACTTC	CASSTGQRRLAKNIQYF
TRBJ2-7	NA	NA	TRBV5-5	TGTGCCAGCAGGCGAGCCGGGTCCTCCTACGAGCAGTACTTC	CASRRAGSSYEQYF
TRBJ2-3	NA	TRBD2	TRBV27	TGTGCCAGCGGGGGACTAGCGGCAGATACGCAGTATTTT	CASGGLAADTQYF
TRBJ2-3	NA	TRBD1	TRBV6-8	TGTGCCAGCCACCTGAGGGGGGACAGGAGGGGGACAGATACGCAGTATTTT	CASHLRGDRRGTDTQYF
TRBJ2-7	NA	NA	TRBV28	TGTGCCAGCAGGGACGGGAGCTCCTACGAGCAGTACTTC	CASRDGSSYEQYF
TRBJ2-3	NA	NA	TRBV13	TGTGCCAGCAGCTTAGGCCTGTTGGGTAGCCCAACAGATACGCAGTATTTT	CASSLGLLGSPTDTQYF
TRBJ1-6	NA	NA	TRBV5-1	TGCGCCAGCAGGGAGGGGACTTCTAATTCACCCCTCCACTTT	CASREGTSNSPLHF
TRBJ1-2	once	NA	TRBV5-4	TGTGCCAGCAGCTTGTTAGGAGGGAAGTTGGGCTATGGCTACACCTTC	CASSLLGGKLGYGYTF
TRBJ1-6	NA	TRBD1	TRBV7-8	TGTGCCAGCAGTAAAGCCGGGACAGGGGATTCACCCCTCCACTTT	CASSKAGTGDSPLHF
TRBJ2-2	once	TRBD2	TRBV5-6	TGTGCCAGCAGCCCCTTAGCGGGGGCGCCCGGGGAGCTGTTTTTT	CASSPLAGAPGELFF
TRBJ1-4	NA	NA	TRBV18	TGTGCCAGCTCACCACGGGTCAGGGATGAAAAACTGTTTTTT	CASSPRVRDEKLFF
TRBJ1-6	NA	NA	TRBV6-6	TGTGCCAGCAGAGATGGACAGCTATGGGCGGGTTCACCCCTCCACTTT	CASRDGQLWAGSPLHF
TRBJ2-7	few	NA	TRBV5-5	TGTGCCAGCAGCCGTATACGGGAGTATGACTACGAGCAGTACTTC	CASSRIREYDYEQYF
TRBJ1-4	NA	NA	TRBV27	TGTGCCAGCACCAACCCCCTGCAGGAAACTAATGAAAAACTGTTTTTT	CASTNPLQETNEKLFF
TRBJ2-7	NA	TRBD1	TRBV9	TGTGCCAGCAGCCCCAGCCCCGGGACAGGGGACTACGAGCAGTACTTC	CASSPSPGTGDYEQYF
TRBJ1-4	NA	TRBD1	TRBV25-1	TGTGCCAGCAGCGCCTCCGGGACAGGGGATGAAAAACTGTTTTTT	CASSASGTGDEKLFF
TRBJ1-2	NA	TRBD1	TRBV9	TGTGCCAGCAGCTTGCCGGGACAGGGGAGCCCTAACTATGGCTACACCTTC	CASSLPGQGSPNYGYTF
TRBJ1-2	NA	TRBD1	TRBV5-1	TGCGCCAGCAGCCTCGACAGGGGACATGGCTACACCTTC	CASSLDRGHGYTF
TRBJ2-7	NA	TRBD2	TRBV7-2	TGTGCCAGCAGCTTAGGCCGGACTAGCGGGGGGGCCCACGAGCAGTACTTC	CASSLGRTSGGAHEQYF
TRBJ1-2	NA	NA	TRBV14	TGTGCCAGCAGCCGGGCCGGACAGAACTATGGCTACACCTTC	CASSRAGQNYGYTF
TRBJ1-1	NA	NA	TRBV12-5	TGTGCTAGTACCTACCGGGGGGTTACTGAAGCTTTCTTT	CASTYRGVTEAFF
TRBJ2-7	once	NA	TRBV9	TGTGCCAGCAGCGTAGGGGAGACCTACGAGCAGTACTTC	CASSVGETYEQYF
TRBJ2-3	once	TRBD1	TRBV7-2	TGTGCCAGCAGCTTAACCAGGGGGACAGATACGCAGTATTTT	CASSLTRGTDTQYF
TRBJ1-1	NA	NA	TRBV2	TGTGCCAGCATCGGGGACATGAACACTGAAGCTTTCTTT	CASIGDMNTEAFF
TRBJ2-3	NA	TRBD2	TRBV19	TGTGCCAGTAGTATCGGAAGCGGCGGGGGGCGCCGAGATACGCAGTATTTT	CASSIGSGGGRRDTQYF
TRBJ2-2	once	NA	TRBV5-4	TGTGCCAGCAGCGCCGACAGGACCAACACCGGGGAGCTGTTTTTT	CASSADRTNTGELFF
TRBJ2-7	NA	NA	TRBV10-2	TGCGCCAGCAGTGACAGGGTGGACGAGCAGTACTTC	CASSDRVDEQYF
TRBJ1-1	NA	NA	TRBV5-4	TGTGCCAGCAGCTTGGTGGAGCGACGGCCGAACACTGAAGCTTTCTTT	CASSLVERRPNTEAFF